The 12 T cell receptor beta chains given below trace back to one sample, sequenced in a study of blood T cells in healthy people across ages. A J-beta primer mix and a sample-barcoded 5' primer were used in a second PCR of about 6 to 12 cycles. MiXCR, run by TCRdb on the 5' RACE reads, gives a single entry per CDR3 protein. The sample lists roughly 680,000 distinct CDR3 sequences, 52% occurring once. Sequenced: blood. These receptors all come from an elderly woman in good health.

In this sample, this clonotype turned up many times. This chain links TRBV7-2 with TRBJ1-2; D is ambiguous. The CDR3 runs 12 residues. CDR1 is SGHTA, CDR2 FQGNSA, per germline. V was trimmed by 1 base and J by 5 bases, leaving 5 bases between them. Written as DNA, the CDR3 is TGTGCCAGCAGCTTAGGCAAATATGGCTACACCTTC. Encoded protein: CASSLGKYGYTF.

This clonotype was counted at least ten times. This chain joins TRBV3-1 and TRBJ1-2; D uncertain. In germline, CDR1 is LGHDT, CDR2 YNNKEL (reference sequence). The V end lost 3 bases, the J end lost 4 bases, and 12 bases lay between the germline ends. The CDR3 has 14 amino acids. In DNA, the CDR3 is TGTGCCAGCAGCCAGTCCGGACGGTTCTATGGCTACACCTTC. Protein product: CASSQSGRFYGYTF. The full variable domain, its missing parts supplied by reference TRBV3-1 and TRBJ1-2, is DTAVSQTPKYLVTQMGNDKSIKCEQNLGHDTMYWYKQDSKKFLKIMFSYNNKELIINETVPNRFSPKSPDKAHLNLHINSLELGDSAVYFCASSQSGRFYGYTFGSGTRLTVV.

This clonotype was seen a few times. CDR3 coding DNA: TGTGCCAGCAGTAGCTATGCGGGATGGGTTTCGCACAATGAGCAGTACTTC. Translated, it gives CASSSYAGWVSHNEQYF. The rearrangement links TRBV6-2 or TRBV6-3 to TRBJ2-5; tentative D call: TRBD2 (6 bases). Germline CDR1 is MNHEY and CDR2 is SVGEGT. This CDR3 has 17 residues. V gave up 5 bases and J gave up 11 bases, with 30 bases separating them.

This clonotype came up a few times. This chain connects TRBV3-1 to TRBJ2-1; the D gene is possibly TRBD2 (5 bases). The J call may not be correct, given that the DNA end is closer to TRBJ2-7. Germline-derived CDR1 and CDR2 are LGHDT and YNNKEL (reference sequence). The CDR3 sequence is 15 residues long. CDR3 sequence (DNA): TGTGCCAGCAGCCAAGAACTAGGGCATCCCAATGAGCAGTACTTC. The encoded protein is CASSQELGHPNEQYF.

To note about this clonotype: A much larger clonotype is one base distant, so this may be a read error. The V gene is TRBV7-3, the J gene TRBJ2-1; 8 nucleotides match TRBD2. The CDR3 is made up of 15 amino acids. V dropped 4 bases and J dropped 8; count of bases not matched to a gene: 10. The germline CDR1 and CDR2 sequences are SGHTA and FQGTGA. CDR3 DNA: TGTGCCAGCAGCTCAGGGACTAGTGAGTACGATGAGCAGTTCTTC. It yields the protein CASSSGTSEYDEQFF.

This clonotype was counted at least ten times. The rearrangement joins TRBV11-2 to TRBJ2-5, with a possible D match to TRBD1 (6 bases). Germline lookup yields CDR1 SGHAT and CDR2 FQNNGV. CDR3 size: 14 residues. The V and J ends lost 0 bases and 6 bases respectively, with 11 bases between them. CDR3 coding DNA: TGTGCCAGCAGCTTAGAGACAGGTGGAAAGACCCAGTACTTC. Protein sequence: CASSLETGGKTQYF.

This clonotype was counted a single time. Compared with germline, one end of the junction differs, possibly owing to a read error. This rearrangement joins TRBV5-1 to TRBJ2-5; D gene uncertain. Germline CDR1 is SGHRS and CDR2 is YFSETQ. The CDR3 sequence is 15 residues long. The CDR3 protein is CASSWGGSGQETQDF. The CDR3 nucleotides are TGCGCCAGCAGCTGGGGTGGCAGTGGGCAAGAGACCCAGGACTTC. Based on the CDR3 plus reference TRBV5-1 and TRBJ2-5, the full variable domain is KAGVTQTPRYLIKTRGQQVTLSCSPISGHRSVSWYQQTPGQGLQFLFEYFSETQRNKGNFPGRFSGRQFSNSRSEMNVSTLELGDSALYLCASSWGGSGQETQDFGPGTRLLVL.

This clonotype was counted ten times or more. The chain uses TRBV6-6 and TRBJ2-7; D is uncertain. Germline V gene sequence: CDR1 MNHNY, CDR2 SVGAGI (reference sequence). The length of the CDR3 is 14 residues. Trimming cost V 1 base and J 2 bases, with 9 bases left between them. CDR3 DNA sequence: TGTGCCAGCAGTTACTTAGGTGATCCCTACGAGCAGTACTTC. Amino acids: CASSYLGDPYEQYF.

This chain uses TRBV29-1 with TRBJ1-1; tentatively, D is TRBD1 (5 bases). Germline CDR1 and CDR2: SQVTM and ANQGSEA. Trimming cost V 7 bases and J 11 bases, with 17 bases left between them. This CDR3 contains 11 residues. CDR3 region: CSATRSRDAFF. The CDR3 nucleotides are TGCAGCGCAACGAGGAGCAGGGATGCTTTCTTT.

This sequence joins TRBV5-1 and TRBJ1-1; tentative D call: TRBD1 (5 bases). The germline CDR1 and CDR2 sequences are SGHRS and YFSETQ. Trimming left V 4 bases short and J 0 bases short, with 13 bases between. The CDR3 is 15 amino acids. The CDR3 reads CASSHIDRLNTEAFF. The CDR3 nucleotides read TGCGCCAGCAGCCATATCGACAGACTGAACACTGAAGCTTTCTTT.

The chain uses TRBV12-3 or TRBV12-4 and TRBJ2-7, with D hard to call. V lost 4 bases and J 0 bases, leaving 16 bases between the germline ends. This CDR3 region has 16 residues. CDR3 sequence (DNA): TGTGCCAGCAGTTCCGGACGGAACCTTGGCTCCTACGAGCAGTACTTC. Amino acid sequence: CASSSGRNLGSYEQYF.

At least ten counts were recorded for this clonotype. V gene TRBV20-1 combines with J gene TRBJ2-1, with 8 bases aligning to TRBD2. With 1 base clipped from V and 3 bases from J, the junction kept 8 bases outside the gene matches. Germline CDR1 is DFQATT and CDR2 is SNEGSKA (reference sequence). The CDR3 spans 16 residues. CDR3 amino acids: CSARGVDGGVYNEQFF. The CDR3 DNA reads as TGCAGTGCTAGAGGGGTGGACGGGGGGGTCTACAATGAGCAGTTCTTC.